This T cell receptor (beta chain) came from a study of blood T cells in healthy people across ages (dated by TCRdb to between 2014 and 2017). With respect to the entire study: Template switching captured roughly one uniquely barcoded TCR beta cDNA molecule per two T cells in model experiments. The donors were split into four age groups: young (average around 15 years), middle-aged (about 40), aged (more than 60) and long-lived (roughly 80). The study measured age-related changes in TCR beta repertoire diversity using deep sequencing normalized with unique cDNA molecular identifiers. Donors of different ages were randomly distributed across sequencing lanes to avoid experimental bias. Using the same blood draw, the study looked at two additional independent replicas of 1 million unique cDNA reads for two donors, one aged 18 to 29 and the other aged 80 or older.

The sample holds a few counts of this clonotype. Its antigen is still unknown. No base quality information exists; no much larger clone differs at one position. Study-wide findings and limitations: Observed TCR beta diversity per million T cells fell roughly linearly with age, and a significant reduction was already apparent by age roughly 40. Compared with the aged group, the long-lived group had more naive CD4+ T cells, fewer expanded clones and increased TCR diversity, suggesting age selection. Because the CMV infection status of the donors was unknown, age-related changes in expanded clonotypes may potentially have been confounded. Estimates of total diversity from one million sequenced T cells were regarded as lower bounds and underestimates. Since profiling was done on bulk unsorted PBMCs, naive and antigen-experienced compartments could not be conclusively compared. A strong correlation was found between observed TCR beta diversity and the percentage of naive T cells measured by flow cytometry.

The 35 to 40 donors, aged roughly 6 to 90 years, were systemically healthy Caucasian individuals from Russia. Around 9.9 milliliters of peripheral blood were collected from each donor into EDTA-treated Vacutainer tubes. Ficoll-Paque density-gradient centrifugation was used to isolate PBMCs, with at least 7 million per sample. Total RNA, at least 6 micrograms per sample, was extracted from PBMCs with Trizol reagent. The percentages of naive CD45RAhigh/CD27high T cells were determined by flow cytometry on a PBMC aliquot from every donor. CDR1 DFQATT and CDR2 SNEGSKA were looked up in the germline V gene (reference sequence). Its CDR3 holds 12 amino acids, cysteine through phenylalanine. The entry retains the CDR3 DNA only, 36 bases that are in frame from base 1. Trimming costs V 6 bases and J 6 bases, and their ends lie 12 bases apart. The method was 5' RACE. TCRdb lists the instrument as Illumina HiSeq 2500. A second PCR of roughly 7 to 11 cycles was performed with a sample-barcoded 5' primer and a J-beta primer mix. A template-switch 5' adaptor carrying 12 random nucleotides introduced a unique molecular identifier onto each TCR beta cDNA molecule. Each sample yielded at least 3 million CDR3-containing paired-end reads. First-strand cDNA was synthesized from all RNA with the Mint cDNA synthesis kit, primed by a TRBC-specific oligonucleotide. Following uracil-DNA glycosylase treatment, all cDNA underwent a first 18-cycle PCR with the universal primers M1SS and BC2_uni_R. In the source study's methods: For normalization, 1 million high-quality reads were randomly selected from each sample, with every read carrying a distinct molecular identifier. Instead of being binned into consensus sequences, reads with shared molecular identifiers were discarded. MiTCR, run with a Q25 quality threshold and the strictest error-elimination algorithm, handled CDR3 identification, clonotype clustering and error correction. A nonparametric unseen species model with Euler transformation was used to estimate a lower bound on total TCR beta diversity. TCRdb took the public reads, trimmed them with fastp at Q25, ran MiXCR for clone calling and kept in-frame beta chains. When rows share a CDR3 protein, they turn into one entry using the most common DNA and genes. The V and J calls were not made by the authors but by TCRdb's processing. In all, the sample holds roughly 1,500,000 distinct CDR3 sequences, and roughly 32% of those were seen once. The ten top clones hold 11% of the sample.

This receptor was taken from a woman aged 30 to 39 in good health. The material sequenced was blood. Recombination joined TRBV20-1 with TRBJ2-1; D gene: possibly TRBD2, on 6 matching bases. The CDR3 corresponds to CSAPVGGNEQFF. The nucleotide sequence is given as TGCAGTGCCCCGGTGGGGGGCAATGAGCAGTTCTTC.